This section outlines one T cell receptor (beta chain) sequence together with its context. Its antigen is not identified. This CDR3 contains 13 residues. Trimming removed 3 bases from V and 10 bases from J, with 13 bases in between. Germline lookup yields CDR1 WSHSY and CDR2 SAAADI. The sample belongs to a study of CD8+ T cells in alopecia areata. Study context: Treatment ran 6 to 18 months, with 6 months of follow-up afterward. Study-wide points: Scalp repertoires also include resident alphabeta T cells from normal skin.

Reverse transcribed after extraction, RNA yielded cDNA as the sequencing template. Using immunoSEQ multiplex PCR, the repertoire was profiled, and TCRdb retains in-frame clones only, with some absent. In the table there are some 170,000 clones, roughly 70% of which are singletons. The study team obtained lesional scalp punch biopsies and peripheral blood from alopecia areata patients. This receptor was taken from a human donor with alopecia areata. V is TRBV10-2 and J is TRBJ1-5; a possible D gene is TRBD1 (6 bases). Sequencing used CD8+ T cells sorted from blood, obtained at week 0. This CDR3 reads CASSEGGRLPQHF. DNA of the CDR3: TGCGCCAGCAGTGAAGGGGGACGGTTACCCCAGCATTTT.